The present TCR beta chain was sequenced within a study of blood T cell repertoires in COVID-19. The wider study: Some COVID-19 samples were acute and others convalescent; all came from the United States, Italy and Spain.

Authors' data handling: Amplifying reference gene primers gave estimates of nucleated cell counts. Using immunoSEQ multiplex PCR, the repertoire was profiled, and TCRdb retains in-frame clones only, with some absent. That table is the source of V, J and clone size, and D and trimming were worked out from the DNA. Among about 94,000 clones listed, about four fifths were seen once. Material for sequencing was peripheral blood. The source of this sequence is a man in his 60s with acute or convalescent COVID-19.

CDR3 DNA: TGTGCCAGTAGTATTACAGGACAGCTCAATCAGCCCCAGCATTTT. Protein: CASSITGQLNQPQHF. The chain uses TRBV19 and TRBJ1-5; tentatively, D is TRBD1 (6 bases). This CDR3 comprises 15 residues. The V gene lost 3 bases and the J gene lost 3 bases, with 12 bases spanning the gap. Germline V CDR1 and CDR2: LNHDA, SQIVND (reference sequence).